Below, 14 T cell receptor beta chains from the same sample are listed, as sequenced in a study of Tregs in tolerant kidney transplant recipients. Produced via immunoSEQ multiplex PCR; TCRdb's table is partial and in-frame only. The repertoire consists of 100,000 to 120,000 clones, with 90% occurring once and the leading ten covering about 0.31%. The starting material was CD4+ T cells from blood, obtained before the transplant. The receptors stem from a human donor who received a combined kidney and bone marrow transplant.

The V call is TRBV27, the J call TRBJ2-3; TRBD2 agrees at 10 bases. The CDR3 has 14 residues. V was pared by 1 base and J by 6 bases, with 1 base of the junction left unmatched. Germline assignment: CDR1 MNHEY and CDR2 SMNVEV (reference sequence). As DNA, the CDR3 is TGTGCCAGCAGTTTATGGACTAGCGGCGATACGCAGTATTTT. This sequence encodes CASSLWTSGDTQYF.

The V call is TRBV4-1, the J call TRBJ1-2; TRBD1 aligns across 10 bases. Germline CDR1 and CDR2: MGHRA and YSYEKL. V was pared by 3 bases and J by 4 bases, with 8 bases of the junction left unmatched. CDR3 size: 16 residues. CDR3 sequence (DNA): TGCGCCAGCAGCCAGGGACAGGGGCCCTCTGCCTATGGCTACACCTTC. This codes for CASSQGQGPSAYGYTF.

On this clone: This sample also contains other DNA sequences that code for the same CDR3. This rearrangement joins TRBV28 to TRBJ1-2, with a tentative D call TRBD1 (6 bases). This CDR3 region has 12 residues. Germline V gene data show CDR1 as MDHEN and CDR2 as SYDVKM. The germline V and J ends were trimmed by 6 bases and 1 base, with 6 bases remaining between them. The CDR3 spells CASRQGNYGYTF. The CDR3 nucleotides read TGTGCCAGCAGACAGGGTAACTATGGCTACACCTTC.

The CDR3 protein is CASSSPGVGRRQFF. The CDR3 region has the DNA TGTGCCAGCAGCTCCCCAGGGGTAGGCCGTCGGCAGTTCTTC. This sequence joins TRBV7-8 and TRBJ2-1, with a possible D match to TRBD1 (6 bases). The CDR3 contains 14 residues. Trimming cost V 4 bases and J 12 bases, with 19 bases left between them. Germline V CDR1 and CDR2: SGHVS, FQNEAQ.

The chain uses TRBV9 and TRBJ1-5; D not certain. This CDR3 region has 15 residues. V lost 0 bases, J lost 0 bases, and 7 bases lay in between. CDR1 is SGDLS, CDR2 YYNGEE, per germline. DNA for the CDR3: TGTGCCAGCAGCGTAGAACCAGATAGCAATCAGCCCCAGCATTTT. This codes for CASSVEPDSNQPQHF.

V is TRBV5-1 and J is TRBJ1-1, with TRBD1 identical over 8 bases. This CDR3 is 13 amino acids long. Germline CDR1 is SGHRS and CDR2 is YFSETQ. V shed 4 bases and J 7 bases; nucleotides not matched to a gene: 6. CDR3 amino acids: CASSEGQAREAFF. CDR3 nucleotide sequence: TGCGCCAGCAGCGAGGGACAGGCCCGTGAAGCTTTCTTT.

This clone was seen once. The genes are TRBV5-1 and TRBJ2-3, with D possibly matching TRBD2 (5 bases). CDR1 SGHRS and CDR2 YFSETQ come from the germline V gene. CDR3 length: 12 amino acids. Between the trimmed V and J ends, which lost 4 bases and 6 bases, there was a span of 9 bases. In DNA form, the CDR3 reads TGCGCCAGCAGCCCCTCGGGGGATACGCAGTATTTT. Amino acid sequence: CASSPSGDTQYF.

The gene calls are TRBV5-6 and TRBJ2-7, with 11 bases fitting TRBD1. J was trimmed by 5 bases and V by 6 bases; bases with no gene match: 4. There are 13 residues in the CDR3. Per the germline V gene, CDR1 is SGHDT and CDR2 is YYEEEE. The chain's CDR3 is CASTRDRGDEQYF. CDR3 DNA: TGTGCCAGCACCCGGGACAGGGGGGACGAGCAGTACTTC.

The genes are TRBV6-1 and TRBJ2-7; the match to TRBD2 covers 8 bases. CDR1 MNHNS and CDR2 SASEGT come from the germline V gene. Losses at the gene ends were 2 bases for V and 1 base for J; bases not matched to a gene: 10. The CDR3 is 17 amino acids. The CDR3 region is CASSEREGGLYSYEQYF. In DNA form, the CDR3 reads TGTGCCAGCAGTGAACGGGAGGGGGGCCTTTATTCCTACGAGCAGTACTTC.

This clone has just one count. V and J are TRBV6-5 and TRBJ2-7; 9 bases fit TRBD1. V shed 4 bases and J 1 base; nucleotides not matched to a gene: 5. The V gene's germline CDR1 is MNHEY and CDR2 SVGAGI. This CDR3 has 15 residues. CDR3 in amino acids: CASSSGTGSSYEQYF. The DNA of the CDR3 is TGTGCCAGCAGTTCCGGGACAGGGAGTTCCTACGAGCAGTACTTC.

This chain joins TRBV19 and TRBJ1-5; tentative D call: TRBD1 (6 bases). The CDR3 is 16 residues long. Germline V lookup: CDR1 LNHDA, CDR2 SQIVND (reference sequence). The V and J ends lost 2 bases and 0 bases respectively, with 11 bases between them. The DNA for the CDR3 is TGTGCCAGTAGTATATGGGGGCAGACTAGCAATCAGCCCCAGCATTTT. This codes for CASSIWGQTSNQPQHF.

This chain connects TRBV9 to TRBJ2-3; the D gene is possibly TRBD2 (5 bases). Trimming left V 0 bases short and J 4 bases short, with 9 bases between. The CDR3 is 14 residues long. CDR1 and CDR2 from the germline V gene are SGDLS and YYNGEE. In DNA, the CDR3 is TGTGCCAGCAGCGTAGTAGGAGGTCCAGATACGCAGTATTTT. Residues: CASSVVGGPDTQYF.

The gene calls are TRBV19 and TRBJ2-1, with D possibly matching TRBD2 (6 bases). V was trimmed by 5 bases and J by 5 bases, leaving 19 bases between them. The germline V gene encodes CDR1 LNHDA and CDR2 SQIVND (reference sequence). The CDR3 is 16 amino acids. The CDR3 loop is CASSSPGVLYHNEQFF. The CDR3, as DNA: TGTGCCAGTAGTTCCCCGGGGGTTCTGTACCACAATGAGCAGTTCTTC. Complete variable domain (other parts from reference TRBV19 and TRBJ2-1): DGGITQSPKYLFRKEGQNVTLSCEQNLNHDAMYWYRQDPGQGLRLIYYSQIVNDFQKGDIAEGYSVSREKKESFPLTVTSAQKNPTAFYLCASSSPGVLYHNEQFFGPGTRLTVL.

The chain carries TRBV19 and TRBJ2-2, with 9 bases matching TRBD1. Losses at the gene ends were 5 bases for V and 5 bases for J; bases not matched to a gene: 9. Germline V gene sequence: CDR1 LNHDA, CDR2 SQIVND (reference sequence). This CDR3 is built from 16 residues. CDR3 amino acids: CASSSLGTGRTGELFF. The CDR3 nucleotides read TGTGCCAGTAGTTCCCTCGGGACAGGGAGGACCGGGGAGCTGTTTTTT. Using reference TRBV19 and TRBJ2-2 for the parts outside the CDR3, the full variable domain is DGGITQSPKYLFRKEGQNVTLSCEQNLNHDAMYWYRQDPGQGLRLIYYSQIVNDFQKGDIAEGYSVSREKKESFPLTVTSAQKNPTAFYLCASSSLGTGRTGELFFGEGSRLTVL.